This TCR beta chain was identified during a study of Graves' ophthalmopathy and Graves' hyperthyroidism. The study's findings and limits: Most thyroid clonotypes with frequency above 0.001 were detected in blood too.

Amplification of TCR beta CDR3 regions used RNA transcripts. RT-PCR in the first round used HTBI primers; a second-round multiplex PCR followed. TCRdb used MiXCR to reprocess the multiplex PCR reads, holding one entry per CDR3 protein. There are about half a million distinct CDR3 sequences in the sample; 14% occur only once, and more than 8.5% lies in the top ten. At least ten counts were recorded for this clonotype. The antigen is undetermined. The sample was blood. This TCR was recovered from a woman aged 25 to 39 with Graves' ophthalmopathy.

The CDR3 DNA reads as TGCAGCGTTGAAGACGTCTCCTACGAGCAGTACTTC. Protein sequence: CSVEDVSYEQYF. The genes are TRBV29-1 and TRBJ2-7; D is unclear. V lost 0 bases to trimming and J lost 0 bases, with 3 bases between them. The CDR3 is 12 amino acids. CDR1 is SQVTM, CDR2 ANQGSEA, per germline.